In its sample, the clone carrying this T cell receptor beta chain was seen a few times. Its antigen is not known. The sample belongs to a study of blood T cells in healthy people across ages. Overall study findings and caveats: Roughly linearly, TCR beta diversity per million T cells fell as age increased.

With a J-beta primer mix and a sample-barcoded 5' primer, a second PCR ran 7 to 11 cycles. Per-sample output comprised a minimum of 2.5 million paired-end reads containing CDR3. TCRdb recomputed calls from the 5' RACE reads with MiXCR, one row per CDR3 protein. The sample records about 1.7 million distinct CDR3 sequences, over 25% being singletons. Losses at the gene ends were 4 bases for V and 6 bases for J; bases not matched to a gene: 6. The CDR3 loop spans 15 amino acids. The germline CDR1 and CDR2 sequences are MNHEY and SMNVEV (reference sequence). The source is a woman aged 25 to 39 in good health. The sample was blood. V and J are TRBV27 and TRBJ2-1; TRBD1 matches at 10 bases. The chain's CDR3 is CASSYGTGAANEQFF. CDR3 nucleotides: TGTGCCAGCAGTTACGGGACAGGGGCCGCCAATGAGCAGTTCTTC.